A single sample is the source of the 16 T cell receptor beta chains below, sequenced in a study of blood T cell repertoires in COVID-19. Here immunoSEQ multiplex PCR was the method, and the copy in TCRdb shows in-frame clones only, minus some. The sample lists some 120,000 clones, less than 90% occurring once. The material sequenced was peripheral blood. The receptors derive from a man aged 65-85 years with acute or convalescent COVID-19.

The count of this clone is one. The chain has TRBV16 and TRBJ2-1, with 11 bases matching TRBD1. In germline, CDR1 is KGHSY, CDR2 FQNENV. This CDR3 contains 15 residues. V lost 4 bases, J lost 2 bases, and 1 base stayed unmatched. In DNA, the CDR3 is TGTGCCAGCAGCCCGGGACAGGGGGCCTACAATGAGCAGTTCTTC. It yields the protein CASSPGQGAYNEQFF. The variable domain in full, with the rest retrieved from reference TRBV16 and TRBJ2-1, is GEEVAQTPKHLVRGEGQKAKLYCAPIKGHSYVFWYQQVLKNEFKFLISFQNENVFDETGMPKERFSAKCLPNSPCSLEIQATKLEDSAVYFCASSPGQGAYNEQFFGPGTRLTVL.

V is TRBV2 and J is TRBJ1-3, with D possibly being TRBD1 (5 bases). Germline V gene lookup returns CDR1 SNHLY and CDR2 FYNNEI. Between the trimmed V and J ends, which lost 5 bases and 0 bases, there was a span of 8 bases. This CDR3 has 14 residues. The CDR3 DNA sequence: TGTGCCAGCAGTCCGGACATCTCTGGAAACACCATATATTTT. Its translation: CASSPDISGNTIYF.

This chain uses TRBV2 with TRBJ1-4; D uncertain. Germline V gene data show CDR1 as SNHLY and CDR2 as FYNNEI. The V end was cut by 7 bases, the J end by 0 bases, with 12 bases between. The CDR3 totals 15 residues. CDR3 loop: CASTYSKSTNEKLFF. CDR3 DNA: TGTGCCAGCACCTACAGCAAGTCAACTAATGAAAAACTGTTTTTT.

The chain couples TRBV5-4 to TRBJ2-5, with D possibly being TRBD1 (6 bases). Germline CDR1 SGHNT, CDR2 YYREEE (reference sequence). V was cut by 0 bases and J by 5 bases, with 14 bases left in between. The CDR3 has 15 amino acids. CDR3 DNA: TGTGCCAGCAGCTTGGGACAGGCCACAGGGGAGACCCAGTACTTC. This encodes CASSLGQATGETQYF.

The chain has TRBV28 and TRBJ1-6; D remains unclear. The CDR3 is made up of 12 amino acids. Germline CDR1 MDHEN, CDR2 SYDVKM. The CDR3 loop reads CVACSYNSPLHF. The CDR3 region has the DNA TGTGTCGCGTGCTCCTATAATTCACCCCTCCACTTT.

The chain carries TRBV5-1 and TRBJ2-3; TRBD2 agrees at 15 bases. Germline CDR1 and CDR2: SGHRS and YFSETQ. Trimming took 4 bases from V and 1 from J; bases not matched to a gene: 7. The CDR3 loop spans 18 amino acids. The DNA for the CDR3 is TGCGCCAGCAGCGCCGGGACTAGCGGGGGGACCCGCACAGATACGCAGTATTTT. Residues: CASSAGTSGGTRTDTQYF.

The chain has TRBV21-1 and TRBJ2-7; TRBD1 is the table's D call and was not checked against the DNA. TRBV21-1 is noted as a pseudogene. The CDR3 has 14 residues. The CDR3 loop is CASSKGQGVYEQYF. CDR3 sequence (DNA): TGTGCCAGCAGCAAAGGACAGGGGGTGTACGAGCAGTACTTC.

This chain connects TRBV3-1 (or the pseudogene TRBV3-2) to TRBJ1-1; maybe TRBD1 (6 bases). Germline V lookup: CDR1 LGHDT, CDR2 YNNKEL (reference sequence). Between the trimmed V and J ends, which lost 1 base and 0 bases, there was a span of 6 bases. The CDR3 has 14 amino acids. The CDR3 DNA is TGTGCCAGCAGCCAAGGGACAGTGAACACTGAAGCTTTCTTT. Protein: CASSQGTVNTEAFF.

CDR3 nucleotide sequence: TGTGCCAGCAGGAAACAGGGAACAACTAATGAAAAACTGTTTTTT. It specifies CASRKQGTTNEKLFF. The chain employs TRBV6-5 and TRBJ1-4; possibly TRBD1 for D (6 bases). V gave up 6 bases and J gave up 0 bases, with 11 bases separating them. Germline V gene sequence: CDR1 MNHEY, CDR2 SVGAGI. The CDR3 has 15 amino acids.

Remarks on this clone: This CDR3 is also generated by other DNA sequences in the sample. The rearrangement uses TRBV25-1 and TRBJ2-7; 7 bases fit TRBD1. The ends lost 2 bases at V and 1 base at J; junction bases unmatched: 11. Germline assignment: CDR1 MGHDK and CDR2 SYGVNS. The length of the CDR3 is 17 residues. For the CDR3, the DNA is TGTGCCAGCAGTGAAAACCAAGACAGGGAAAATTCCTACGAGCAGTACTTC. Encoded protein: CASSENQDRENSYEQYF.

This chain connects TRBV4-1 to TRBJ1-4; 11 nucleotides align to TRBD1. Germline CDR1 reads MGHRA; CDR2 reads YSYEKL. V was pared by 4 bases and J by 7 bases, with 8 bases of the junction left unmatched. The CDR3 loop spans 16 amino acids. The CDR3 region has the DNA TGCGCCAGCAGCCCTGGACAGGGGGCGGGCGTTGAAAAACTGTTTTTT. Translating it yields CASSPGQGAGVEKLFF.

The chain couples TRBV19 to TRBJ1-5; 7 bases agree with TRBD1. CDR3 length equals 19 residues. The junction had 15 bases not matched to a gene; V was cut back by 3 bases and J by 1 base. The germline V gene has CDR1 LNHDA and CDR2 SQIVND (reference sequence). CDR3 amino acids: CASSIPPRTGGGSNQPQHF. The CDR3 nucleotides read TGTGCCAGTAGTATCCCGCCCCGGACAGGCGGCGGAAGCAATCAGCCCCAGCATTTT.

The rearrangement joins TRBV6-5 to TRBJ2-3; 8 bases match TRBD2. Unmatched junction bases numbered 8, after V lost 4 bases and J lost 5 bases. The CDR3 covers 15 residues. Germline-derived CDR1 and CDR2 are MNHEY and SVGAGI. In DNA form, the CDR3 reads TGTGCCAGCAGTTCCGCGGGGGGCCGGGAAGATACGCAGTATTTT. Translating gives CASSSAGGREDTQYF.

V and J are TRBV28 and TRBJ1-5; 7 bases are shared with TRBD1. The germline CDR1 and CDR2 sequences are MDHEN and SYDVKM. With 10 bases clipped from V and 7 bases from J, the junction kept 13 bases outside the gene matches. The CDR3 extends over 14 amino acids. The DNA for the CDR3 is TGTGCCACCAATTCAGGGGGTCTCGAACAGCCCCAGCATTTT. Its translation: CATNSGGLEQPQHF.

The chain combines TRBV14 with TRBJ1-2; 9 bases align to TRBD1. The V segment lost 4 bases and the J segment 6 bases; nucleotides outside the gene matches: 6. The CDR3 contains 14 residues. From germline, CDR1 is SGHDN and CDR2 FVKESK. The CDR3 spells CASSRTGDMDGYTF. The CDR3, as DNA: TGTGCCAGCAGCCGGACAGGGGATATGGATGGCTACACCTTC. Full variable domain (missing parts from reference TRBV14 and TRBJ1-2): EAGVTQFPSHSVIEKGQTVTLRCDPISGHDNLYWYRRVMGKEIKFLLHFVKESKQDESGMPNNRFLAERTGGTYSTLKVQPAELEDSGVYFCASSRTGDMDGYTFGSGTRLTVV.

The J gene is TRBJ1-4, the V gene TRBV2, with 9 bases aligning to TRBD1. From germline, CDR1 is SNHLY and CDR2 FYNNEI. V trimming: 4 bases; J trimming: 5 bases; junction bases outside the gene matches: 5. The CDR3 is 15 amino acids. CDR3 residues: CASSGQGVYNEKLFF. The CDR3 DNA reads TGTGCCAGCAGTGGACAGGGGGTTTACAATGAAAAACTGTTTTTT.